These 2 T cell receptor beta chains share one sample of origin, sequenced in a study of cytomegalovirus exposure and HLA in healthy donors. In the PCR, 60 Vbeta and 13 Jbeta primers were used. TCRdb's copy holds only in-frame clones and misses some; the assay was immunoSEQ multiplex PCR. Among around 130,000 clones listed, 60% to 80% were seen once. The sequencing sample was made of PBMCs. The receptor source for this set is a man between 50 and 59 years old in good health and CMV-seronegative.

This rearrangement joins TRBV29-1 to TRBJ2-5; 8 bases line up with TRBD1. J gave up 5 bases and V 7 bases, and 9 bases lay outside the gene matches. CDR3 length: 13 amino acids. Germline loops: CDR1 SQVTM, CDR2 ANQGSEA. CDR3 nucleotides: TGCAGCGCCCGACAGGGGCGGGTTGAGACCCAGTACTTC. Its protein is CSARQGRVETQYF.

The chain is built from TRBV5-4 and TRBJ2-7; TRBD1 aligns across 9 bases. The CDR3 is 15 amino acids. Germline assignment: CDR1 SGHNT and CDR2 YYREEE (reference sequence). Trimming cost V 0 bases and J 6 bases; bases outside gene matches: 7. The CDR3 DNA reads TGTGCCAGCAGCTTGGGGGGACAGGGTTCGCGCGAGCAGTACTTC. Translated: CASSLGGQGSREQYF.